These 7 T cell receptor beta chains originate from one sample sequenced in a study of identical twins. TCRdb redid the calling of the 5' RACE reads with MiXCR, one entry per CDR3 protein. In the table there are some 440,000 distinct CDR3 sequences, more than 20% of which are singletons. This same sample was also part of a study on T cells expressing NK-cell markers.

The specimen sequenced was CD4+ T cells sorted from blood. The receptors come from a woman between 18 and 30 years old in good health.

The rearrangement uses TRBV5-1 and TRBJ1-5; tentatively, D is TRBD1 (5 bases). Looked up from germline, CDR1 is SGHRS and CDR2 is YFSETQ. This CDR3 is 14 amino acids long. The V end was cut by 4 bases, the J end by 6 bases, with 14 bases between. This CDR3 is CASSNGGLGQPQHF. The CDR3 DNA reads as TGCGCCAGCAGCAATGGGGGGTTAGGTCAGCCCCAGCATTTT.

This clonotype was seen a handful of times. V is TRBV29-1 and J is TRBJ2-1; TRBD2 matches at 9 bases. Germline CDR1 SQVTM, CDR2 ANQGSEA. The CDR3 runs to 17 residues. J lost 3 bases, V lost 5 bases, and 14 bases had no gene match. Here the CDR3 reads CSVSGSGSTESYNEQFF. In DNA form, the CDR3 reads TGCAGCGTTTCGGGTAGCGGGAGTACCGAAAGCTACAATGAGCAGTTCTTC.

The rearrangement links TRBV3-1 to TRBJ2-3, with D perhaps TRBD2 (6 bases). This CDR3 has 16 residues. V lost 0 bases and J 4 bases, leaving 14 bases between the germline ends. Germline CDR1 LGHDT, CDR2 YNNKEL (reference sequence). The CDR3 DNA follows: TGTGCCAGCAGCCAAGATCCACTAGCTGGTGCAGATACGCAGTATTTT. It translates to CASSQDPLAGADTQYF.

V and J are TRBV15 and TRBJ2-5; the D is unclear. CDR1 and CDR2 from the germline V gene are LNHNV and YYDKDF (reference sequence). V was cut by 1 base and J by 1 base, with 13 bases left in between. The CDR3 is made up of 16 amino acids. The CDR3 DNA reads TGTGCCACCAGCAGAGTAAGAGCTTCTCTCCAAGAGACCCAGTACTTC. Translated, it gives CATSRVRASLQETQYF.

The CDR3 region has the DNA TGTGCCAGCACCTCCGGGACTACCTCCAATGAGCAGTTCTTC. Translation: CASTSGTTSNEQFF. This chain joins TRBV12-3 or TRBV12-4 and TRBJ2-1; TRBD2 matches at 7 bases. With 7 bases clipped from V and 6 bases from J, the junction kept 9 bases outside the gene matches. The CDR3 covers 14 residues.

This chain uses TRBV9 with TRBJ2-3; D gene ambiguous. Looked up from germline, CDR1 is SGDLS and CDR2 is YYNGEE. V dropped 0 bases and J dropped 8 bases, with 10 bases sitting between them. The CDR3 is made up of 13 amino acids. CDR3 nucleotide sequence: TGTGCCAGCAGCGTAGAGGGAAAGGGTACGCAGTATTTT. As protein: CASSVEGKGTQYF.

This chain uses TRBV7-3 with TRBJ2-3; D could derive from TRBD1 or TRBD2 (5 bases each). Deletions cut 5 bases from V and 11 bases from J, with 14 bases between. CDR3 size: 12 residues. CDR1 SGHTA and CDR2 FQGTGA come from the germline V gene. The CDR3 sequence is CASSLPRGRQYF. CDR3 nucleotides: TGTGCCAGCAGCCTCCCGAGGGGAAGGCAGTATTTT.